This is a list of T cell receptor beta chains from one sample in a study of molecular identifiers for immune sequencing clone quantification. MiXCR, run by TCRdb on the PCR reads, gives a single entry per CDR3 protein. The sample has a few hundred thousand distinct CDR3 sequences; roughly 24% are singletons. The source material was naive CD8+ T cells from blood, with Jurkat cell RNA spiked in. The receptor source for this set is a human donor in good health. Some libraries in this study had Jurkat cell RNA spiked in. CDR3s include the opening cysteine and the closing phenylalanine or tryptophan. A D gene is named only where the DNA matches it firmly. Only some rows state a clone size, as once, few, many or a class for expanded clones.

CDR3aa: CASSPWDLTDMQYF; CDR3nt: TGTGCCAGCAGCCCATGGGACCTCACAGATATGCAGTATTTT; j_gene: TRBJ2-3; d_gene: NA; abundance: NA; v_gene: TRBV5-6
CDR3aa: CASSQDPARSGNTIYF; CDR3nt: TGCGCCAGCAGCCAAGATCCCGCACGCTCTGGAAACACCATATATTTT; j_gene: TRBJ1-3; d_gene: NA; abundance: NA; v_gene: TRBV4-3
CDR3aa: CASSQDWGSLNTEAFF; CDR3nt: TGCGCCAGCAGCCAAGATTGGGGCAGCTTGAACACTGAAGCTTTCTTT; j_gene: TRBJ1-1; d_gene: NA; abundance: many; v_gene: TRBV4-1
CDR3aa: CASSGLIGREQYF; CDR3nt: TGTGCCAGCAGCGGGTTGATAGGGCGAGAGCAGTACTTC; j_gene: TRBJ2-7; d_gene: NA; abundance: many; v_gene: TRBV25-1
CDR3aa: CASNGVASYNEQFF; CDR3nt: TGTGCCAGCAATGGGGTAGCTAGCTACAATGAGCAGTTCTTC; j_gene: TRBJ2-1; d_gene: NA; abundance: NA; v_gene: TRBV2
CDR3aa: CASSMGSSYNSPLHF; CDR3nt: TGTGCCAGTAGTATGGGCAGCTCCTATAATTCACCCCTCCACTTT; j_gene: TRBJ1-6; d_gene: NA; abundance: few; v_gene: TRBV19
CDR3aa: CASSFLSSGDTGELFF; CDR3nt: TGCGCCAGCAGCTTTTTGTCTAGCGGGGACACCGGGGAGCTGTTTTTT; j_gene: TRBJ2-2; d_gene: TRBD2; abundance: few; v_gene: TRBV5-1
CDR3aa: CASSYDVAGREQYF; CDR3nt: TGTGCCAGCAGTTACGATGTTGCGGGACGCGAGCAGTACTTC; j_gene: TRBJ2-7; d_gene: NA; abundance: many; v_gene: TRBV6-5
CDR3aa: CASSLATGPNEKLFF; CDR3nt: TGTGCCAGCAGTTTGGCGACAGGGCCTAATGAAAAACTGTTTTTT; j_gene: TRBJ1-4; d_gene: TRBD1; abundance: many; v_gene: TRBV28
CDR3aa: CASRQSSSTNEKLFF; CDR3nt: TGTGCCAGCAGACAGTCATCTTCAACTAATGAAAAACTGTTTTTT; j_gene: TRBJ1-4; d_gene: NA; abundance: few; v_gene: TRBV12-3/TRBV12-4